Reported below is one T cell receptor beta chain. In its sample, this clonotype was seen many times. Its antigen remains undetermined. Per-nucleotide qualities are absent, and no much larger clonotype sits a single base away. A patient counted as having stable Graves' hyperthyroidism if no progression to ophthalmopathy occurred over 18 months of follow-up. The hyperthyroidism patients were between 18 and 65 years old and newly diagnosed, with a disease duration of less than 2 months. Patients with uncontrolled infections, other autoimmune diseases, pregnancy or lactation were excluded. Diagnoses relied on clinical symptoms, serum thyroxine and TRAb, thyroid ultrasound and orbital computed tomography. Total RNA was extracted using Trizol reagent, and RNA quality was assessed on an Agilent 2100 Bioanalyzer. From cysteine to phenylalanine, the CDR3 is 13 amino acids long. Only CDR3 DNA is held: 39 bases, read in frame from base 1. The V and J ends are trimmed by 2 bases and 5 bases, leaving 7 bases between them. Sequences SGHAT (CDR1) and FQNNGV (CDR2) are obtained from the germline V gene.

This specimen belongs to a study of T cells in Graves' hyperthyroidism and ophthalmopathy (dated by TCRdb to the late 2010s). Turning to the overall study: TCR V-J signatures able to tell the groups apart were searched for in a discovery cohort of around 95 patients, of whom around 42 had Graves' ophthalmopathy and roughly 58 had stable Graves' hyperthyroidism. An independent validation cohort of fewer than 20 hyperthyroidism patients and 15 or so patients who later progressed to ophthalmopathy tested prospective prediction of ophthalmopathy. The 100 discovery patients were randomly split 7:3 into training and test sets. Thyroid tissue and blood T-cell repertoires from six Graves' hyperthyroidism patients were also compared in the study. Once sampling was done, hyperthyroidism patients were given methimazole at a starting dose of 30 mg daily, whereas ophthalmopathy patients were given high-dose intravenous methylprednisolone. According to the paper, TCR Vbeta CDR3 sequencing was carried out on over 130 peripheral blood samples, which came from 40 to 45 ophthalmopathy, 75 to 80 hyperthyroidism and approximately 17 progressor patients.

The study at large found these results: No statistical method was used to fix the sample size in advance, and group allocation was not hidden from the investigators. In validation, the model predicted progression to ophthalmopathy with just under 71% sensitivity and approximately 72% specificity, a median of about 6 months before onset. A 13 V-J signature model separated ophthalmopathy from stable hyperthyroidism, with 87.88% sensitivity and roughly 81% specificity in cross-validation and 80%/75% in testing. Most expanded thyroid clonotypes (frequency above 0.001) were also found in blood, which suggests that blood repertoires may mirror thyroid immune responses.

Amplification of TCR beta CDR3 regions was carried out from RNA transcripts. The first round of RT-PCR for the TCR CDR3 was performed with the HTBI primer set and the Qiagen OneStep RT-PCR kit. The libraries were constructed in a second round of multiplex PCR and then size-selected and purified. The libraries were sequenced on an Illumina HiSeq2000 using paired-end 100 bp reads. The authors processed their data as follows. SOAPnuke was used to process the raw data, removing reads that contained adapters or uncalled bases, had a mean Phred below 15, or lacked an exact match to the constant primer or identifier. COPE v1.2.5 was used to merge the high-quality paired reads, and each unique nucleotide sequence was defined as a clonotype. MiTCR v1.1 was used to align clonotypes to the IMGT TRBV, TRBD and TRBJ reference segments. The analysis was restricted to V-J combinations with a frequency above 0.0001, which together covered 99% to 99.2% of the repertoires. The TCS score was defined as F50 (clonal expansion) divided by E x V (chaos), with BLOSUM62-based TCRdist calculated between CDR3 peptides within each V-J. Welch's t-statistics and random forest reduced 500 to 550 V-J features to 13, which were used in a naive Bayes classifier (R e1071). The similarity between thyroid and blood repertoires was quantified using the Morisita-Horn index. The public sequencing data were trimmed at Q25 with fastp and processed into clonotypes with MiXCR by TCRdb, which kept only in-frame beta chains. Each entry is one CDR3 protein sequence, shown with its most common DNA and genes. Clone size and V and J calls follow TCRdb, not the original study. The sample records roughly 45,000 distinct CDR3 sequences, approximately 50% of which are singletons. Of the sample, under 35% is held by the ten largest clones.

The V gene is TRBV11-2 and the J gene is TRBJ1-5; no D gene is confidently identified. The TCR sequence derives from a woman aged 45 to 65 with Graves' hyperthyroidism. Source material: peripheral blood or thyroid tissue (not recorded which). The DNA sequence is TGTGCCAGCAGCTTATTCTCAGATCAGCCCCAGCATTTT. Its protein product is CASSLFSDQPQHF.